A single sample gave rise to the 17 T cell receptor beta chains below, sequenced in a study of blood T cells in healthy people across ages. Primers used in a second PCR of roughly 7 to 11 cycles were a sample-barcoded 5' primer and a J-beta primer mix. In TCRdb, the 5' RACE reads were re-called with MiXCR into one record per CDR3 protein. The sample holds hundreds of thousands of distinct CDR3 sequences, 53% seen once. Sequenced: blood. The receptors stem from a man older than 75 in good health.

Comments on this clonotype: Sequence at one end of the junction differs from germline and may be a read error. The CDR3 sequence: CAGSSRATYEQYF. CDR3 nucleotides: TGTGCCGGCAGCTCGCGGGCCACCTACGAGCAGTACTTC. This rearrangement joins TRBV11-2 to TRBJ2-5, with D maybe TRBD2 (5 bases). The end of the DNA fits TRBJ2-7 better, so the J call may be wrong. The germline V gene has CDR1 SGHAT and CDR2 FQNNGV. The CDR3 is 13 amino acids.

For the CDR3, the DNA is TGTGCCAGCAGTGACAACCAACTAGCGGCCTACTACAATGAGCAGTTCTTC. Its protein is CASSDNQLAAYYNEQFF. The rearrangement joins TRBV25-1 to TRBJ2-1; 8 bases are shared with TRBD2. Germline values: CDR1 MGHDK, CDR2 SYGVNS. The CDR3 covers 17 residues. Unmatched junction bases numbered 10, after V lost 3 bases and J lost 3 bases.

The rearrangement joins TRBV6-6 to TRBJ2-1; 10 nucleotides line up with TRBD1. Germline V CDR1 and CDR2: MNHNY, SVGAGI (reference sequence). This CDR3 has 16 amino acids. The V segment lost 2 bases and the J segment 6 bases; nucleotides outside the gene matches: 7. CDR3 in DNA: TGTGCCAGCAGTTACCCCTACCGGGACAGGGGCAATGAGCAGTTCTTC. Protein: CASSYPYRDRGNEQFF.

This clonotype was recorded a few times. V is TRBV28 and J is TRBJ2-7; D not certain. Germline loops: CDR1 MDHEN, CDR2 SYDVKM. The V end lost 1 base, the J end lost 6 bases, and 4 bases lay between the germline ends. This CDR3 comprises 11 residues. CDR3 bases: TGTGCCAGCAGTTTATCGGTCGAGCAGTACTTC. Residues: CASSLSVEQYF.

The table lists this clonotype with many counts. V usage is TRBV2 and J usage is TRBJ2-7; no reliable D call. The germline gives CDR1 SNHLY, CDR2 FYNNEI. With 5 bases removed from V and 0 bases from J, the gap between germline ends came to 8 bases. The CDR3 sequence is 13 residues long. Written as DNA, the CDR3 is TGTGCCAGCAGTTTGACTTACTCCTACGAGCAGTACTTC. Translated: CASSLTYSYEQYF.

This clonotype has ten or more counts. This chain joins TRBV20-1 and TRBJ2-1; TRBD1 might be the D (8 bases). Gene TRBJ2-7 matches the end of the DNA better, so the J call may be wrong. CDR3 length equals 15 residues. Germline CDR1 is DFQATT and CDR2 is SNEGSKA (reference sequence). The CDR3 region is CSARDPQGDYNEQYF. The CDR3 DNA follows: TGCAGTGCTAGAGACCCACAGGGGGACTACAATGAGCAGTACTTC.

This clonotype came up many times. This chain connects TRBV12-3 or TRBV12-4 to TRBJ1-6; D uncertain. V dropped 6 bases and J dropped 10 bases, with 19 bases sitting between them. CDR3 size: 15 residues. The CDR3 loop reads CASSISGRERSPLHF. DNA for the CDR3: TGTGCCAGCAGCATTTCGGGGAGGGAGCGCTCACCCCTCCACTTT.

The count of this clonotype is one. This chain connects TRBV2 to TRBJ1-2; D remains unclear. From germline, CDR1 is SNHLY and CDR2 FYNNEI. CDR3 length: 12 residues. Trimming took 3 bases from V and 8 from J, leaving 10 bases between them. The CDR3 is CASSEEVYGYTF. The CDR3 nucleotides are TGTGCCAGCAGTGAGGAGGTTTACGGCTACACCTTC.

The chain links TRBV6-1 to TRBJ1-1; D unresolved. The CDR3 is 12 amino acids. The V end lost 7 bases, the J end lost 3 bases, and 9 bases lay between the germline ends. Germline loops: CDR1 MNHNS, CDR2 SASEGT. This chain's CDR3 is CASIEEYTEAFF. DNA for the CDR3: TGTGCCAGCATCGAGGAGTACACTGAAGCTTTCTTT.

This chain joins TRBV12-5 and TRBJ2-5; D is unclear. The germline V and J ends were trimmed by 2 bases and 13 bases, with 23 bases remaining between them. The CDR3 contains 15 residues. Germline V gene data show CDR1 as LGHNT and CDR2 as FRNRAP. The CDR3 sequence is CASGLLREMAYERYF. CDR3 in DNA: TGTGCTAGTGGTTTGCTACGTGAGATGGCCTACGAGCGGTACTTC. The full variable domain, completed using reference TRBV12-5 and TRBJ2-5, is DARVTQTPRHKVTEMGQEVTMRCQPILGHNTVFWYRQTMMQGLELLAYFRNRAPLDDSGMPKDRFSAEMPDATLATLKIQPSEPRDSAVYFCASGLLREMAYERYFGPGTRLLVL.

Turning to this clonotype: The germline gene is not matched at one end of the junction; a read error may be the cause. The chain carries TRBV10-3 and TRBJ2-1; weak D call: TRBD2 (5 bases). The CDR3 is 14 amino acids. Germline lookup yields CDR1 ENHRY and CDR2 SYGVKD. The chain's CDR3 is CATSEEAGYNEQFF. CDR3 bases: TGTGCCACCAGTGAGGAGGCAGGCTACAATGAGCAGTTCTTC.

The gene calls are TRBV6-2 or TRBV6-3 and TRBJ2-1, with D possibly matching TRBD1 (6 bases). The length of the CDR3 is 15 residues. V shed 2 bases and J shed 2 bases, with 10 bases lying between them. Germline-derived CDR1 and CDR2 are MNHEY and SVGEGT. The CDR3 DNA reads TGTGCCAGCAGTTACGAGGGGGTGGCCTACAATGAGCAGTTCTTC. Its protein product is CASSYEGVAYNEQFF.

This clonotype turned up a few times. In DNA form, the CDR3 reads TGTGCCAGCAGCGCCCTTGGCGGCAAAAGCACAGATACGCAGTATTTT. It encodes CASSALGGKSTDTQYF. This chain links TRBV9 with TRBJ2-3; D remains unclear. The CDR3 is 16 residues long. Germline CDR1 reads SGDLS; CDR2 reads YYNGEE. V lost 3 bases and J 0 bases, leaving 14 bases between the germline ends.

CDR3 region: CASSPGHSLNTEAFF. As DNA, the CDR3 is TGTGCCAGCAGCCCAGGTCACAGCCTGAACACTGAAGCTTTCTTT. This chain connects TRBV9 to TRBJ1-1, with D unclear. The germline gives CDR1 SGDLS, CDR2 YYNGEE. The V gene lost 4 bases and the J gene lost 0 bases, with 13 bases spanning the gap. The CDR3 runs to 15 residues.

V gene TRBV29-1 combines with J gene TRBJ2-6; D call uncertain. Trimming pared 3 bases from V and 2 bases from J, leaving 5 bases between. The germline V gene encodes CDR1 SQVTM and CDR2 ANQGSEA. The CDR3 loop spans 13 amino acids. CDR3 region: CSVDWAGANVLTF. The CDR3 region has the DNA TGCAGCGTTGACTGGGCTGGGGCCAACGTCCTGACTTTC.

The CDR3 DNA follows: TGCGCCAGCAGCACTATAGCGGGAGGGAGCTACGAGCAGTACTTC. This codes for CASSTIAGGSYEQYF. The chain combines TRBV5-1 with TRBJ2-7; 11 bases are a match to TRBD2. This CDR3 spans 15 amino acids. The germline V gene has CDR1 SGHRS and CDR2 YFSETQ. The ends lost 4 bases at V and 3 bases at J; junction bases unmatched: 6.

The chain recombines TRBV5-1 with TRBJ2-5; possibly TRBD1 for D (6 bases). The better agreement between TRBJ2-7 and the DNA end casts doubt on the J call. Germline V CDR1 and CDR2: SGHRS, YFSETQ. The CDR3 sequence is 14 residues long. The CDR3 bases are TGCGCCAGCAGCACCGGACAGTTACCCTACGAGCAGTACTTC. It is translated as CASSTGQLPYEQYF.